This T cell receptor beta chain comes out of a study of molecular identifiers for immune sequencing clone quantification. Study-wide context: Naive CD8 RNA (about 19,000 or 110,000 cells) was divided into five aliquots, with four sequenced.

Preparation of the bulk TCR libraries relied on previously described methods and listed TCR primers. TCRdb reprocessed the PCR reads via MiXCR and lists one record per CDR3 protein. Here the sample spans 250,000 to 400,000 distinct CDR3 sequences, about 22% being singletons. The CDR3 runs 12 residues. V shed 1 base and J shed 5 bases, with 5 bases lying between them. General study findings and limits: Spiked Jurkat TCR RNA equivalent to one cell was reportedly detectable in approximately 970,000 naive cells. In cases of identical TCR molecules sharing a barcode, highly expanded clone sizes could be underestimated.

Of note for this clonotype: Antigen: not known.

The rearrangement links TRBV12-3 or TRBV12-4 to TRBJ1-1; no firm D call. Sequences were obtained from naive CD8+ T cells from blood, with Jurkat cell RNA spiked in. As for subset: FACS-sorted CD8+CD4-CCR7+CD45RA+ naive T cells. This receptor was identified in a human donor in good health. Some libraries in this study had Jurkat cell RNA spiked in. CDR3 DNA sequence: TGTGCCAGCAGTTTAGTGCGGACTGAAGCTTTCTTT. Its translation: CASSLVRTEAFF.